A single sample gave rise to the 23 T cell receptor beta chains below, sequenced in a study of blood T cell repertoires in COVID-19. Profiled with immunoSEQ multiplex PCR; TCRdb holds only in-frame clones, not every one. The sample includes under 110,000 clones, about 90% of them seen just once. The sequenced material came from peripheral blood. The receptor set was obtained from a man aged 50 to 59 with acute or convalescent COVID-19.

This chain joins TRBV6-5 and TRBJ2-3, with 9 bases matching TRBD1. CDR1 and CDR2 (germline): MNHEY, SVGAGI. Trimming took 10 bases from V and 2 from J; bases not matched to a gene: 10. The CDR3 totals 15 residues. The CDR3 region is CATYLQGAFTDTQYF. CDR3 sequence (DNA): TGTGCCACCTACCTACAGGGGGCCTTCACAGATACGCAGTATTTT.

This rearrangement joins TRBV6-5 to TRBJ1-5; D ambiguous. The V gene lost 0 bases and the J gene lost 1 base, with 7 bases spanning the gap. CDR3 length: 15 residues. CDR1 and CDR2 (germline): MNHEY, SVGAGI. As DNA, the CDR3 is TGTGCCAGCAGTTACTCCGGGAGGAGCAATCAGCCCCAGCATTTT. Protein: CASSYSGRSNQPQHF.

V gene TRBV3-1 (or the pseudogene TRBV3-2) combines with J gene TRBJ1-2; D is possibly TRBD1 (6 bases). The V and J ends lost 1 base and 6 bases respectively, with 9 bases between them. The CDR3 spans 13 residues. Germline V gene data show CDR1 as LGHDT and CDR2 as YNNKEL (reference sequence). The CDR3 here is CASSQVGQNGYTF. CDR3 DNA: TGTGCCAGCAGCCAAGTTGGACAGAATGGCTACACCTTC.

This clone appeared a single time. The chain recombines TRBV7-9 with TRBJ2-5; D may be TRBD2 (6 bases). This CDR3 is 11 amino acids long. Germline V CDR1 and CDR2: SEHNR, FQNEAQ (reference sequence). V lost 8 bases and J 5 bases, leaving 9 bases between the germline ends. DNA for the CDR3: TGTGCCAGCGGGGGGACGGAGACCCAGTACTTC. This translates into CASGGTETQYF.

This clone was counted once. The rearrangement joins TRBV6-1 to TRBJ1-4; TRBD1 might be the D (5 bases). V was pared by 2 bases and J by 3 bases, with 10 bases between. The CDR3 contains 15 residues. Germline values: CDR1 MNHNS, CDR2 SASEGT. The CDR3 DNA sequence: TGTGCCAGCAGTGAAAGGGGAGGAGCTAATGAAAAACTGTTTTTT. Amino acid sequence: CASSERGGANEKLFF.

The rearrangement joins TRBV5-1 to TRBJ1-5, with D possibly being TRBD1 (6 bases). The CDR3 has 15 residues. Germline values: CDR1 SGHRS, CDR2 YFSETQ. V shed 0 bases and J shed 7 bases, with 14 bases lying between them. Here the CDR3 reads CASSLGTALGQPQHF. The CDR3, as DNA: TGCGCCAGCAGCTTGGGGACAGCCCTGGGGCAGCCCCAGCATTTT.

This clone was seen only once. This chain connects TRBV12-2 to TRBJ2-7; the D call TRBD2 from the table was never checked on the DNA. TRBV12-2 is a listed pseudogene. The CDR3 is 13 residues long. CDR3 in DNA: TGTGCAAGTCGCTCACGGGACTACTACGAGCAGTACTTC. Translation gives CASRSRDYYEQYF.

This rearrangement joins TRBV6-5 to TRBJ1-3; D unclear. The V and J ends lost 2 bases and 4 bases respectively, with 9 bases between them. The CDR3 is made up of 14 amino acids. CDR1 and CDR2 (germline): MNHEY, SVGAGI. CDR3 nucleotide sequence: TGTGCCAGCAGTTACGAGAGTTACGGAAACACCATATATTTT. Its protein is CASSYESYGNTIYF.

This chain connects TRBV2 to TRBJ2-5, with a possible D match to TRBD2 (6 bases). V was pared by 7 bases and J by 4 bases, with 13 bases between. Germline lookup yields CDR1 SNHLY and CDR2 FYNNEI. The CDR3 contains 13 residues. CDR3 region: CASITAGTETQYF. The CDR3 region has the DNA TGTGCCAGCATAACCGCGGGGACAGAGACCCAGTACTTC.

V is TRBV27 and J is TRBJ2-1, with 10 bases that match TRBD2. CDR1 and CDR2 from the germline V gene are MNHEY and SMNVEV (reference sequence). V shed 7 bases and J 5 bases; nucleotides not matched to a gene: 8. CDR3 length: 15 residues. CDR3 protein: CASKLSGGTDNEQFF. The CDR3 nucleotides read TGTGCCAGCAAGCTTAGCGGGGGGACCGACAATGAGCAGTTCTTC.

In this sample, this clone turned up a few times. CDR3 residues: CASSFTGNYEQYF. The CDR3 DNA reads as TGTGCCAGCAGTTTCACGGGAAACTACGAGCAGTACTTC. V is TRBV27 and J is TRBJ2-7, with a weak D call TRBD2 (5 bases). CDR1 and CDR2 (germline): MNHEY, SMNVEV (reference sequence). The CDR3 contains 13 residues. V gave up 3 bases and J gave up 3 bases, with 9 bases separating them.

The CDR3 is CASSYGQGGNEQFF. The CDR3 nucleotides are TGTGCCAGCAGTTACGGACAGGGGGGCAATGAGCAGTTCTTC. The V call is TRBV6-5, the J call TRBJ2-1, with 10 bases lining up with TRBD1. This CDR3 region has 14 residues. Germline-derived CDR1 and CDR2 are MNHEY and SVGAGI. The J segment lost 6 bases and the V segment lost 2 bases, leaving 1 base of the junction unmatched.

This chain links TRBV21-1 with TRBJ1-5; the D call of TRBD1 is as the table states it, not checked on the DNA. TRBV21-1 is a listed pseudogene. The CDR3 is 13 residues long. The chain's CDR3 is CASGQGINQPQHF. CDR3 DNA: TGTGCCAGCGGGCAGGGGATAAATCAGCCCCAGCATTTT.

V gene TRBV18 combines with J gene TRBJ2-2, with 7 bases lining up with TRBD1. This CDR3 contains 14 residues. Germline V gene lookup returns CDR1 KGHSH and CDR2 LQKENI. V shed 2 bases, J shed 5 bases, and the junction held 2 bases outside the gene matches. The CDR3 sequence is CASSPNRGTGELFF. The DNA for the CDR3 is TGTGCCAGCTCACCAAACAGGGGAACCGGGGAGCTGTTTTTT.

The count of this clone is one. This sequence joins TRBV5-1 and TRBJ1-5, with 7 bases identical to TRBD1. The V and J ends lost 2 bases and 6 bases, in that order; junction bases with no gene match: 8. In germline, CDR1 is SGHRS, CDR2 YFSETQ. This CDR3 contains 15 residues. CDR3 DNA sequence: TGCGCCAGCAGCTTAGCAGGGGGGTTTACTCAGCCCCAGCATTTT. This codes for CASSLAGGFTQPQHF.

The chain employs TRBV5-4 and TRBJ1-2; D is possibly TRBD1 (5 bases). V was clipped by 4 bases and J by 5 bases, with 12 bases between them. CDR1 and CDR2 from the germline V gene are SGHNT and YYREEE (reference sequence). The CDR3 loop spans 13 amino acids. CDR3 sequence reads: CASSPYGTYGYTF. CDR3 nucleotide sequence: TGTGCCAGCAGCCCGTACGGGACTTATGGCTACACCTTC.

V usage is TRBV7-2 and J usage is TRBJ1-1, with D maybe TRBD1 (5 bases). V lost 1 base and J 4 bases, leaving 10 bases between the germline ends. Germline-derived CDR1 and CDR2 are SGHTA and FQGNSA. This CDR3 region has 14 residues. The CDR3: CASSLESQGTEAFF. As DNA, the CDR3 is TGTGCCAGCAGCTTAGAAAGTCAGGGCACTGAAGCTTTCTTT.

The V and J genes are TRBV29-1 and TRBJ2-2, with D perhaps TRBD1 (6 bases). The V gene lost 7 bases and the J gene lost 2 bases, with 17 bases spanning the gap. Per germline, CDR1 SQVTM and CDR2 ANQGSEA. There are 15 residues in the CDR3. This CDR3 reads CSATYWDKNTGELFF. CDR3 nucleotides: TGCAGCGCCACCTATTGGGACAAAAACACCGGGGAGCTGTTTTTT.

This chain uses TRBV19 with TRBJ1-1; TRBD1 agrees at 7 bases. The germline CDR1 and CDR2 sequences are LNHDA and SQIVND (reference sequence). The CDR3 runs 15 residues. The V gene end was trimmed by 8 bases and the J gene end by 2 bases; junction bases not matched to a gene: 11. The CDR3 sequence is CASRLGGSYNTEAFF. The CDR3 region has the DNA TGTGCCAGTCGATTAGGGGGCAGCTACAACACTGAAGCTTTCTTT.

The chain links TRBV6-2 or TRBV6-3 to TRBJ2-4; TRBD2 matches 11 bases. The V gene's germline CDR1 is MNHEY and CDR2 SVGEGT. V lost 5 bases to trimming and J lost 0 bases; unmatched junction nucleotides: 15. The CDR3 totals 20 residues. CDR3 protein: CASSQTTAGTSGLAKNIQYF. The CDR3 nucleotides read TGTGCCAGCAGTCAAACAACCGCCGGGACTAGCGGTTTAGCCAAAAACATTCAGTACTTC.

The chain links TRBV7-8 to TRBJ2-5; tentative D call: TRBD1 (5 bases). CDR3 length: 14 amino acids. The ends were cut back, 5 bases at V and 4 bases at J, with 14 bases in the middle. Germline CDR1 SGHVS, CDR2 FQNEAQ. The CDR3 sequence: CASSQRQNLETQYF. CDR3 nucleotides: TGTGCCAGCAGCCAGCGACAGAATTTAGAGACCCAGTACTTC.

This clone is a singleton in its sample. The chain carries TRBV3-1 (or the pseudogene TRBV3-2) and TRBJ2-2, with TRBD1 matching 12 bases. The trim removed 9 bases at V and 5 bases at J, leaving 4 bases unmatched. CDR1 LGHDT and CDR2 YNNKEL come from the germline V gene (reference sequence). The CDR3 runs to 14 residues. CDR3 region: CASRGQGATGELFF. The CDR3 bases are TGTGCCAGTAGGGGACAGGGGGCTACCGGGGAGCTGTTTTTT.

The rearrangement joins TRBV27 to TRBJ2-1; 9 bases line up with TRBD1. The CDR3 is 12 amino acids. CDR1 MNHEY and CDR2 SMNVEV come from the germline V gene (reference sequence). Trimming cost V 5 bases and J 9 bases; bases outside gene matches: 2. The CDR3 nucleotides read TGTGCCAGCAGTCGGACAGGGGTTGAGCAGTTCTTC. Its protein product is CASSRTGVEQFF.